This TCR beta chain was documented in a study of cytomegalovirus exposure and HLA in healthy donors. Study outcomes and limitations: With DRB1 most and HLA-C fewest, TCR association rates differed between HLA loci in a later analysis. A missense DCLRE1C variant was associated with V- and J-gene trimming of TCR beta chains in a later analysis, and an independent cohort replicated the association. Earlier analysis found most TCR beta V segments productive about 87% or about 30% of the time.

A note on this clone: Its antigen is undetermined.

Every donor was a healthy person donating bone marrow. The PCR contained 60 Vbeta and 13 Jbeta primers. Only in-frame clones appear in the TCRdb table, and some are missing; sequencing was by immunoSEQ multiplex PCR. The data contain almost 200,000 clones, around 80% of them singletons. Per the germline V gene, CDR1 is SGHNT and CDR2 is YYREEE (reference sequence). The V end lost 4 bases, the J end lost 2 bases, and 11 bases lay between the germline ends. The CDR3 covers 14 residues. The sample taken for sequencing was PBMCs. The clonotype was recovered from a man aged 25-45 years in good health and CMV-seronegative. V is TRBV5-4 and J is TRBJ2-3; D is undetermined. The CDR3 DNA reads TGTGCCAGCAGCCCCGTTCGCGACACAGATACGCAGTATTTT. Translating gives CASSPVRDTDTQYF.